The 6 T cell receptor beta chains below were found in one sample sequenced in a study of T cell changes during pregnancy in multiple sclerosis. Data came from immunoSEQ multiplex PCR; TCRdb stores just in-frame clones and leaves some out. The sample lists tens of thousands of clones; 80% to 90% were seen once. The sample here was CD8+ T cells from peripheral blood mononuclear cells, taken in the first trimester of pregnancy. The receptors shown here come from a female donor with multiple sclerosis, enrolled in a pregnancy study.

Only a few counts were recorded for this clone. The V call is TRBV29-1, the J call TRBJ1-2, with 7 bases identical to TRBD1. From germline, CDR1 is SQVTM and CDR2 ANQGSEA. There are 11 residues in the CDR3. Trimming cost V 6 bases and J 8 bases; bases outside gene matches: 6. The CDR3 sequence is CSVPTGAGYTF. The CDR3 DNA sequence: TGCAGCGTCCCTACAGGGGCCGGCTACACCTTC.

J is TRBJ2-7 and V is TRBV7-9; D uncertain. This CDR3 region has 15 residues. V shed 5 bases and J shed 5 bases, with 19 bases lying between them. Germline V gene lookup returns CDR1 SEHNR and CDR2 FQNEAQ (reference sequence). The CDR3 DNA is TGTGCCAGCAGCCCGGGTGGAGTAGCTCTAGACGAGCAGTACTTC. Translating gives CASSPGGVALDEQYF. Full variable domain (outside the CDR3, taken from reference TRBV7-9 and TRBJ2-7): DTGVSQNPRHKITKRGQNVTFRCDPISEHNRLYWYRQTLGQGPEFLTYFQNEAQLEKSRLLSDRFSAERPKGSFSTLEIQRTEQGDSAMYLCASSPGGVALDEQYFGPGTRLTVT.

The rearrangement joins TRBV19 to TRBJ1-1, with D hard to call. The germline CDR1 and CDR2 sequences are LNHDA and SQIVND (reference sequence). Trimming shortened V by 3 bases and J by 0 bases, and 14 bases separated the two germline ends. The CDR3 length is 16 residues. The CDR3 spells CASSIGGGLMNTEAFF. CDR3 sequence (DNA): TGTGCCAGTAGTATCGGAGGAGGGCTAATGAACACTGAAGCTTTCTTT. The complete variable domain, with remaining parts taken from reference TRBV19 and TRBJ1-1, reads DGGITQSPKYLFRKEGQNVTLSCEQNLNHDAMYWYRQDPGQGLRLIYYSQIVNDFQKGDIAEGYSVSREKKESFPLTVTSAQKNPTAFYLCASSIGGGLMNTEAFFGQGTRLTVV.

This clone was observed a single time. The chain links TRBV7-9 to TRBJ2-5; D perhaps matches TRBD1 (5 bases). From germline, CDR1 is SEHNR and CDR2 FQNEAQ (reference sequence). CDR3 length: 13 amino acids. V gave up 6 bases and J gave up 5 bases, with 13 bases separating them. DNA of the CDR3: TGTGCCAGCAGGTACTGGACAACGGAGACCCAGTACTTC. Its translation is CASRYWTTETQYF.

V is TRBV5-1 and J is TRBJ1-1; maybe TRBD1 (6 bases). The V gene's germline CDR1 is SGHRS and CDR2 YFSETQ. Trimming shortened V by 4 bases and J by 2 bases, and 12 bases separated the two germline ends. This CDR3 contains 14 residues. CDR3 region: CASSPLDSNTEAFF. The CDR3, as DNA: TGCGCCAGCAGCCCGCTGGACAGTAACACTGAAGCTTTCTTT. The full variable domain, its missing parts supplied by reference TRBV5-1 and TRBJ1-1, is KAGVTQTPRYLIKTRGQQVTLSCSPISGHRSVSWYQQTPGQGLQFLFEYFSETQRNKGNFPGRFSGRQFSNSRSEMNVSTLELGDSALYLCASSPLDSNTEAFFGQGTRLTVV.

The V and J genes are TRBV7-3 and TRBJ2-1; a weak D match, TRBD2 (6 bases). Germline V gene data show CDR1 as SGHTA and CDR2 as FQGTGA. Trimming removed 5 bases from V and 2 bases from J, with 16 bases in between. There are 16 residues in the CDR3. The CDR3 region has the DNA TGTGCCAGCAGCCCATTAGCGGAAGAAGCCTACAATGAGCAGTTCTTC. This sequence encodes CASSPLAEEAYNEQFF.